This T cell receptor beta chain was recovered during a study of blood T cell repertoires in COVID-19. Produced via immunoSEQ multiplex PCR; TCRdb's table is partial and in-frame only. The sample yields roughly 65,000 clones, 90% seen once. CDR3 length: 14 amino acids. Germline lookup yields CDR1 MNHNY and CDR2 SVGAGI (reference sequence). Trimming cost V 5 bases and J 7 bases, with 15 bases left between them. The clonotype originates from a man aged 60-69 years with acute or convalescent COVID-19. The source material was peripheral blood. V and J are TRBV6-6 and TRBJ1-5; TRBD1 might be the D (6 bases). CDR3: CASSGEQGNQPQHF. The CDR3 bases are TGTGCCAGCAGTGGCGAACAGGGAAACCAGCCCCAGCATTTT.